These T cell receptor beta chains were read from a single sample in a study of vaccination effects on CD4 cells after COVID-19. The antigens of these receptors remain unknown. TCRdb's table, derived via immunoSEQ multiplex PCR, lists solely in-frame clones and lacks some. The sample gives 67,000 or so clones, over 70% of which show up once; 1.2% is in the top ten. Sequenced here: CD4+ T cells from PBMCs cultured with HCoV-229E spike peptides, sampled after COVID-19 vaccination. The source is a human donor who received a COVID-19 vaccine. The CDR3 runs from the conserved cysteine through the conserved F or W.

J gene	CDR3 length	V gene	CDR3 protein
TRBJ2-3	15	TRBV2	CASRGRRLSTDTQYF
TRBJ2-3	13	TRBV18	CASSSSGADTQYF
TRBJ2-1	15	TRBV6-5	CASSLLAGPRNEQFF
TRBJ2-2	12	TRBV11-2	CASRINTGELFF
TRBJ2-2	16	TRBV14	CASSQDPDPPTGELFF
TRBJ1-2	16	TRBV7-2	CASSQPRTGGNYGYTF
TRBJ1-6	15	TRBV6-1	CASSEVDRSPSPLHF
TRBJ2-1	14	TRBV7-2	CASRAPGLGHEQFF
TRBJ2-1	16	TRBV24-1	CATSDPTSGGFHEQFF
TRBJ1-2	13	TRBV6-5	CASRLPANYGYTF
TRBJ2-1	14	TRBV25-1	CASRIQGGRNEQFF
TRBJ1-1	12	TRBV19	CAAGQGITEAFF
TRBJ2-1	18	TRBV24-1	CATSDSYRQGASYNEQFF
TRBJ1-5	15	TRBV27	CASTLRWGSNQPQHF
TRBJ2-3	17	TRBV7-2	CASSPFSLAGGLGTQYF
TRBJ1-1	14	TRBV10-3	CASTPGGGNTEAFF
TRBJ1-2	15	TRBV5-1	CASSDLGTANYGYTF
TRBJ1-3	14	TRBV10-2	CASSRQGAENTIYF
TRBJ1-4	17	TRBV11-2	CASSLSGGDYWDEKLFF
TRBJ1-1	14	TRBV30	CAWSLGRGVVVAFF
TRBJ1-6	15	TRBV19	CASSILSSYNSPLHF
TRBJ1-2	14	TRBV2	CASSAMTSIYGYTF
TRBJ2-6	17	TRBV27	CASRMDGSPSGANVLTF
TRBJ1-5	15	TRBV4-1	CASSQDGGTAKLQHF
TRBJ1-5	12	TRBV7-8	CASSPQGQPQHF
TRBJ1-2	13	TRBV28	CASLRGLNYGYTF
TRBJ2-1	16	TRBV24-1	CATSDQTSGGPIGQFF
TRBJ1-2	13	TRBV6-5	CASRYQGTGFPYF
TRBJ2-2	17	TRBV6-4	CASTRTSGGPNTGELFF
TRBJ1-5	14	TRBV3-1/TRBV3-2	CASSFTGGSQPQHF
TRBJ1-1	17	TRBV7-8	CASSPRIPGTGMTEAFF
TRBJ2-4	15	TRBV19	CASSISLRAKNIQYF
TRBJ2-2	14	TRBV19	CASPQRGENGELFF
TRBJ1-3	14	TRBV30	CAWRTGLSGNTIYF
TRBJ2-3	14	TRBV30	CAWSRASSTDTQYF
TRBJ2-3	12	TRBV2	CASSAGPDTQYF
TRBJ2-1	16	TRBV11-2	CASSPLAGGHSYEQFF
TRBJ2-2	16	TRBV6-6	CASSYGERISTGELFF
TRBJ2-3	15	TRBV19	CASSISGPASDTQYF
TRBJ1-6	13	TRBV10-3	CAIRAGDNSPLHF
TRBJ2-1	15	TRBV5-1	CASSSGQGAYNEQFF
TRBJ1-3	15	TRBV6-5	CASSRTDNSGNTIYF
TRBJ2-5	11	TRBV5-5	CASSLRETQYF
TRBJ1-5	15	TRBV19	CASTTQGIGNQPQHF
TRBJ2-2	16	TRBV7-6	CASRGTGGFETGELFF
TRBJ2-5	14	TRBV5-1	CASSLDWGRETQYF
TRBJ2-1	15	TRBV15	CATSRDPGHYNEQFF
TRBJ1-3	16	TRBV7-2	CASSLMPGASGNTIYF
TRBJ1-5	13	TRBV19	CASLGGALMAQHF
TRBJ1-1	13	TRBV4-3	CASSQDWGEGTLF
TRBJ1-3	14	TRBV3-1/TRBV3-2	CASSQNNRANTIYF
TRBJ1-1	13	TRBV12-3/TRBV12-4	CASSPGRDTEAFF
TRBJ1-2	13	TRBV7-2	CASSPGTNYGYTF
TRBJ2-5	14	TRBV25-1	CASRSTGDLETQYF
TRBJ1-4	15	TRBV7-2	CASSFLGQGDEKLFF
TRBJ2-1	17	TRBV14	CASSPFGQGQPYNEQFF
TRBJ2-3	14	TRBV9	CASSGRAAEGTQYF